The 10 T cell receptor beta chains below all came from one sample that was sequenced in a study of cytomegalovirus exposure and HLA in healthy donors. Primers included in the PCR were 60 Vbeta and 13 Jbeta primers. Measured with immunoSEQ multiplex PCR; TCRdb has only the in-frame clones, and not every one. This table holds some 190,000 clones, 86% found once. Sequencing used PBMCs. Source of these receptors: a woman under 40 in good health and CMV-seronegative.

The genes are TRBV4-1 and TRBJ2-1; 8 nucleotides align to TRBD2. In germline, CDR1 is MGHRA, CDR2 YSYEKL. The CDR3 loop spans 14 amino acids. J was trimmed by 6 bases and V by 1 base; bases with no gene match: 2. CDR3 DNA sequence: TGCGCCAGCAGCCAAGTAGGGACTAGCAATGAGCAGTTCTTC. Encoded protein: CASSQVGTSNEQFF.

The CDR3 region is CSASQHGTEAFF. The DNA for the CDR3 is TGCAGCGCCAGTCAACACGGGACTGAAGCTTTCTTT. The rearrangement joins TRBV29-1 to TRBJ1-1; D is unresolved. Trimming removed 7 bases at V and 5 bases at J, with 14 bases between. Germline CDR1 is SQVTM and CDR2 is ANQGSEA. This CDR3 is 12 amino acids long.

This sequence joins TRBV23-1 and TRBJ1-1; D is perhaps TRBD1 (6 bases). TRBV23-1 is marked as an open reading frame, function uncertain. V lost 2 bases, J lost 1 base, and 8 bases lay in between. There are 14 residues in the CDR3. The CDR3 loop is CASSQKTGNTEAFF. Here the CDR3 DNA reads TGCGCCAGCAGTCAAAAGACAGGGAACACTGAAGCTTTCTTT.

J is TRBJ2-2 and V is TRBV5-1, with D perhaps TRBD2 (5 bases). Per the germline V gene, CDR1 is SGHRS and CDR2 is YFSETQ. Trimming stripped 0 bases from V and 5 bases from J, with 14 bases between. The CDR3 is made up of 16 amino acids. In nucleotides, the CDR3 is TGCGCCAGCAGCTTGGCCCCGGGGTTAGAGACCGGGGAGCTGTTTTTT. Residues: CASSLAPGLETGELFF. The variable domain in full, completed from reference TRBV5-1 and TRBJ2-2, reads KAGVTQTPRYLIKTRGQQVTLSCSPISGHRSVSWYQQTPGQGLQFLFEYFSETQRNKGNFPGRFSGRQFSNSRSEMNVSTLELGDSALYLCASSLAPGLETGELFFGEGSRLTVL.

The V and J genes are TRBV7-2 and TRBJ2-5; no firm D call. Germline values: CDR1 SGHTA, CDR2 FQGNSA. The CDR3 contains 14 residues. Trimming cost V 2 bases and J 4 bases, with 11 bases left between them. The CDR3 sequence is CASSLRASRETQYF. Here the CDR3 DNA reads TGTGCCAGCAGCTTACGAGCATCGAGAGAGACCCAGTACTTC.

The chain joins TRBV7-9 to TRBJ2-5, with D possibly TRBD2 on 5 matching bases. V was trimmed by 5 bases and J by 2 bases, leaving 12 bases between them. The CDR3 length is 14 residues. Germline V gives CDR1 SEHNR, CDR2 FQNEAQ (reference sequence). Written as DNA, the CDR3 is TGTGCCAGCAGCCTATCGGGGTCTCAAGAGACCCAGTACTTC. Translated: CASSLSGSQETQYF.

The chain employs TRBV7-9 and TRBJ1-2; 7 bases line up with TRBD1. The ends lost 1 base at V and 4 bases at J; junction bases unmatched: 9. The CDR3 extends over 16 amino acids. In germline, CDR1 is SEHNR, CDR2 FQNEAQ (reference sequence). CDR3 coding DNA: TGTGCCAGCAGCTTAGAGGCAGGGGGAGACTTCTATGGCTACACCTTC. Translation gives CASSLEAGGDFYGYTF. The variable domain in full, with the rest retrieved from reference TRBV7-9 and TRBJ1-2, is DTGVSQNPRHKITKRGQNVTFRCDPISEHNRLYWYRQTLGQGPEFLTYFQNEAQLEKSRLLSDRFSAERPKGSFSTLEIQRTEQGDSAMYLCASSLEAGGDFYGYTFGSGTRLTVV.

Remarks on this clone: This same CDR3 is encoded by further DNA sequences in the sample. This sequence joins TRBV6-1 and TRBJ1-5; D gene uncertain. V shed 1 base and J shed 4 bases, with 11 bases lying between them. This CDR3 is built from 15 residues. Germline CDR1 MNHNS, CDR2 SASEGT. CDR3 DNA sequence: TGTGCCAGCAGTGAAGTTCGGGTACCGAATCAGCCCCAGCATTTT. Translating it yields CASSEVRVPNQPQHF.

The gene calls are TRBV5-5 and TRBJ2-2, with D possibly matching TRBD1 (6 bases). The V gene lost 3 bases and the J gene lost 4 bases, with 13 bases spanning the gap. This CDR3 is built from 15 residues. Per the germline V gene, CDR1 is SGHKS and CDR2 is YYEKEE (reference sequence). The DNA of the CDR3 is TGTGCCAGCAGCTCCTCAGGGGACGGCACCGGGGAGCTGTTTTTT. It specifies CASSSSGDGTGELFF.

The rearrangement joins TRBV2 to TRBJ1-4; perhaps TRBD1 as D (6 bases). Germline V gene sequence: CDR1 SNHLY, CDR2 FYNNEI. This CDR3 spans 14 amino acids. V was pared by 6 bases and J by 7 bases, with 15 bases between. CDR3: CASSFDRWLEKLFF. The DNA of the CDR3 is TGTGCCAGCAGCTTCGACAGGTGGCTTGAAAAACTGTTTTTT. Using reference TRBV2 and TRBJ1-4 for the parts outside the CDR3, the full variable domain is EPEVTQTPSHQVTQMGQEVILRCVPISNHLYFYWYRQILGQKVEFLVSFYNNEISEKSEIFDDQFSVERPDGSNFTLKIRSTKLEDSAMYFCASSFDRWLEKLFFGSGTQLSVL.